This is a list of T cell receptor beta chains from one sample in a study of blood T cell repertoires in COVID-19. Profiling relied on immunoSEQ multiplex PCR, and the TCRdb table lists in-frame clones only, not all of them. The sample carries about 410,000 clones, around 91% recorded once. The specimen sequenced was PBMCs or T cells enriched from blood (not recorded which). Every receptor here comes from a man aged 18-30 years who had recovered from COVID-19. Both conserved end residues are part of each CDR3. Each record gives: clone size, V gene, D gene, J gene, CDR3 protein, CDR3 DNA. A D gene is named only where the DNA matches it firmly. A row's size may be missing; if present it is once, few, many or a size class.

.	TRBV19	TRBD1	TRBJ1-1	CASSKYSTGATTEAFF	TGTGCCAGTAGTAAATACTCGACAGGGGCCACCACTGAAGCTTTCTTT
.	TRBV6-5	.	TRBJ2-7	CASSRDTYYEQYF	TGTGCCAGCAGCCGGGACACCTACTACGAGCAGTACTTC
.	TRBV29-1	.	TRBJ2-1	CSAALGQSYNEQFF	TGCAGCGCGGCCCTCGGACAGTCCTACAATGAGCAGTTCTTC
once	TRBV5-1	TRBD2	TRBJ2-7	CASSSTSGSYEQYF	TGCGCCAGCAGCTCCACTAGCGGGAGCTACGAGCAGTACTTC
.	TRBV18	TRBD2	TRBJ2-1	CASSPGLAGGVVNEQFF	TGTGCCAGCTCGCCAGGACTAGCGGGAGGGGTAGTCAATGAGCAGTTCTTC
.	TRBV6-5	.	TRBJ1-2	CASSYSAGEGYGYTF	TGTGCCAGCAGTTACTCTGCAGGGGAGGGCTATGGCTACACCTTC
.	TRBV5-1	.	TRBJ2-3	CASRTLRADTQYF	TGCGCCAGCAGGACCCTGAGGGCAGATACGCAGTATTTT
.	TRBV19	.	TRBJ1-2	CATKSGHYYGYTF	TGTGCCACCAAATCGGGACACTACTATGGCTACACCTTC
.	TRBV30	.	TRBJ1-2	CAWSVLGGAGGYTF	TGTGCCTGGAGTGTATTGGGGGGGGCAGGCGGCTACACCTTC
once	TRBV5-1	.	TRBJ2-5	CASSNEEEETQYF	TGCGCCAGCAGCAACGAAGAAGAGGAGACCCAGTACTTC
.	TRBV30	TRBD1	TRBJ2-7	CACMLDRAYEQYF	TGTGCCTGTATGTTGGACAGGGCCTACGAGCAGTACTTC
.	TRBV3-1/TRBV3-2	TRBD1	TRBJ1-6	CASSRQGWDSPLHF	TGTGCCAGCAGCCGACAGGGGTGGGATTCACCCCTCCACTTT
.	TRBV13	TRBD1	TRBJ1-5	CASSLRTGREGSQPQHF	TGTGCCAGCAGCCTCCGGACAGGACGCGAAGGGAGTCAGCCCCAGCATTTT
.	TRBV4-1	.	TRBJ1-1	CASSQEVRVNTEAFF	TGCGCCAGCAGCCAAGAGGTGCGGGTGAACACTGAAGCTTTCTTT
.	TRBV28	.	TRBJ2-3	CASRSRFTGTDTQYF	TGTGCCAGCAGATCTAGGTTCACGGGCACAGATACGCAGTATTTT
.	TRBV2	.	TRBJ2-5	CASSEASGRETQYF	TGTGCCAGCAGTGAAGCTTCAGGGCGGGAGACCCAGTACTTC
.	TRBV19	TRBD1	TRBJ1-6	CASSGTGGSNSPLHF	TGTGCCAGTAGTGGGACAGGGGGATCAAATTCACCCCTCCACTTT
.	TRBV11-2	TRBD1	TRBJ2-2	CASRRTGANTGELFF	TGTGCCAGCAGGCGGACAGGCGCGAACACCGGGGAGCTGTTTTTT
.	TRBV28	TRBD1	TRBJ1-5	CATRDSNFFRNQPQHF	TGTGCCACTCGGGACAGTAATTTTTTCCGCAATCAGCCCCAGCATTTT
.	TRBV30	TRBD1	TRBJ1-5	CAWSVSRTGGYNQPQHF	TGTGCCTGGAGTGTAAGCCGGACAGGGGGCTATAATCAGCCCCAGCATTTT
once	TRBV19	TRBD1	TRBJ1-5	CASSYRGDNQPQHF	TGTGCCAGTAGCTACAGGGGTGACAATCAGCCCCAGCATTTT
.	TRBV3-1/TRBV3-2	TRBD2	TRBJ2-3	CASSPASGSGTDTQYF	TGTGCCAGCAGCCCGGCCAGCGGGAGTGGCACAGATACGCAGTATTTT
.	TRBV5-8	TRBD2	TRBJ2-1	CASSLPGLAGSNEQFF	TGTGCCAGCAGCTTACCGGGACTAGCGGGATCTAATGAGCAGTTCTTC
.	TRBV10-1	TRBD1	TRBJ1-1	CASRGQGDTEAFF	TGCGCCAGCAGAGGACAGGGAGACACTGAAGCTTTCTTT
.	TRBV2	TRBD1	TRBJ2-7	CASGQGPPYEQYF	TGTGCCAGCGGACAGGGCCCCCCCTACGAGCAGTACTTC
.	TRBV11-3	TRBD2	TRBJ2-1	CASSLDGRLFF	TGTGCCAGCAGCTTAGACGGGAGGTTGTTCTTC
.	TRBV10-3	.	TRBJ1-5	CAISESFGRANQPQHF	TGTGCCATCAGTGAGTCTTTTGGCAGGGCGAATCAGCCCCAGCATTTT
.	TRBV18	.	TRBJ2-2	CASREQGSVGELFF	TGTGCCAGCCGGGAACAGGGATCGGTCGGGGAGCTGTTTTTT
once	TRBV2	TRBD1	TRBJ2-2	CASSESQGATGELFF	TGTGCCAGCAGTGAAAGCCAGGGGGCCACCGGGGAGCTGTTTTTT
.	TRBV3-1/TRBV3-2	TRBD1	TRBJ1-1	CASSHQDRDLEAFF	TGTGCCAGCAGCCACCAAGACAGGGACTTGGAAGCTTTCTTT
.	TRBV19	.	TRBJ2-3	CASSISVGSTDTQYF	TGTGCCAGTAGTATTTCGGTCGGGAGCACAGATACGCAGTATTTT
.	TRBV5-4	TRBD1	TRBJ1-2	CASSSRDRGHSGYTF	TGTGCCAGCAGCTCCCGGGACAGGGGACACTCTGGCTACACCTTC
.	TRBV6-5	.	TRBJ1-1	CASSYGLTGGTEAFF	TGTGCCAGCAGTTACGGTCTTACCGGGGGAACTGAAGCTTTCTTT
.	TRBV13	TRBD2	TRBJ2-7	CASSPAGTSGGREQYF	TGTGCCAGCAGCCCCGCCGGGACTAGCGGGGGACGGGAGCAGTACTTC
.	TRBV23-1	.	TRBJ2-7	CAPTPGYEQYF	TGCGCCCCCACCCCGGGGTACGAGCAGTACTTC
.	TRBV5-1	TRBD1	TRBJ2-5	CASSQPTGGELETQYF	TGCGCCAGCAGCCAACCGACAGGGGGCGAATTGGAGACCCAGTACTTC